This T cell receptor (beta chain) was found in a study of PD-1 blockade in mismatch repair-deficient tumors. Clones were read by immunoSEQ multiplex PCR, and TCRdb kept only the in-frame ones, dropping some. The sample holds about 34,000 clones, around 80% seen once. Trimming pared 5 bases from V and 1 base from J, leaving 15 bases between. Germline values: CDR1 SEHNR, CDR2 FQNEAQ (reference sequence). CDR3 size: 16 residues. Sequencing was performed on PBMCs, taken 6 to 7 weeks after starting pembrolizumab. This clonotype was sampled from an adult with mismatch repair-deficient cancer. The rearrangement uses TRBV7-9 and TRBJ2-1; tentative D call: TRBD1 (7 bases). CDR3 coding DNA: TGTGCCAGCAGCGCTAGACAGGGAGGTTCCTACAATGAGCAGTTCTTC. This gives the protein CASSARQGGSYNEQFF.